Given below is one T cell receptor beta chain in context. The sample is drawn from a study of blood T cell repertoires in COVID-19. Looking at the study overall: T cells, B-cell-depleted T cells, or PBMCs supplied cDNA or gDNA.

Using immunoSEQ multiplex PCR, the repertoire was profiled, and TCRdb retains in-frame clones only, with some absent. The sample lists about 240,000 clones; roughly 91% were seen once. The CDR3 runs to 14 residues. CDR1 and CDR2 from the germline V gene are SGDLS and YYNGEE. V was cut by 1 base and J by 5 bases, with 12 bases left in between. The V gene is TRBV9, the J gene TRBJ2-5; D uncertain. This clonotype was sampled from a woman between 40 and 55 years old who had recovered from COVID-19. Material for sequencing was peripheral blood. The chain's CDR3 is CASSVSPARETQYF. The CDR3 DNA follows: TGTGCCAGCAGCGTAAGCCCAGCGCGGGAGACCCAGTACTTC.